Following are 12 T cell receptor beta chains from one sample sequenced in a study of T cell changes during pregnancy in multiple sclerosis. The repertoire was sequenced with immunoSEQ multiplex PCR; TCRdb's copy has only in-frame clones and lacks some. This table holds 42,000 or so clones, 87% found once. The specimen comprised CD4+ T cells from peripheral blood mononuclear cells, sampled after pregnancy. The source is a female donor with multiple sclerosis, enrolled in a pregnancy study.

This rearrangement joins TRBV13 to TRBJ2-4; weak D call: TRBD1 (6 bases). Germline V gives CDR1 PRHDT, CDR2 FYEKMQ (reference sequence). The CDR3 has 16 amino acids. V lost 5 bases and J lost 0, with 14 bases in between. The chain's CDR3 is CASSPRQALAKNIQYF. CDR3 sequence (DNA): TGTGCCAGCAGCCCCCGACAGGCCCTAGCCAAAAACATTCAGTACTTC.

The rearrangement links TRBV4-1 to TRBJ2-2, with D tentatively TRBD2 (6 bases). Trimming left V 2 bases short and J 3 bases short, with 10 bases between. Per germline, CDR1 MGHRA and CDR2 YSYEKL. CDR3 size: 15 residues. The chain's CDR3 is CASSQRSGDTGELFF. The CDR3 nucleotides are TGCGCCAGCAGCCAACGGTCGGGGGACACCGGGGAGCTGTTTTTT.

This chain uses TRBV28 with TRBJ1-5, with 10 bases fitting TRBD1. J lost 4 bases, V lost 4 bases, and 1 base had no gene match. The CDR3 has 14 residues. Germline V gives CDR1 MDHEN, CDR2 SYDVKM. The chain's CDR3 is CASSWGQGNQPQHF. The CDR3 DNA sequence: TGTGCCAGCAGTTGGGGACAGGGGAATCAGCCCCAGCATTTT.

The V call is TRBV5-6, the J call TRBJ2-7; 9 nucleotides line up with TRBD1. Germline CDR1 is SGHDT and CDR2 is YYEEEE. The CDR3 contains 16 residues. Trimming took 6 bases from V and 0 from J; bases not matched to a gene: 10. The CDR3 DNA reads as TGTGCCAGCACCGAAACGGGACAGGGCAGCTCCTACGAGCAGTACTTC. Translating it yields CASTETGQGSSYEQYF.

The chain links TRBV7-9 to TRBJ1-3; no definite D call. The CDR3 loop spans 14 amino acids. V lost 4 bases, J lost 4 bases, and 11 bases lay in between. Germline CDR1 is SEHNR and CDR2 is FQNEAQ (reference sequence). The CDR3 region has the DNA TGTGCCAGCAGCTATGCAGACAACGGAAACACCATATATTTT. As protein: CASSYADNGNTIYF.

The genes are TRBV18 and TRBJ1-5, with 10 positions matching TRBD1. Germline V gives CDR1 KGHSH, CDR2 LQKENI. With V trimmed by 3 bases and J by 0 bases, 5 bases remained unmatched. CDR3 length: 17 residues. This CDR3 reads CASSPGTGVPSNQPQHF. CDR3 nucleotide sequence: TGTGCCAGCTCACCGGGGACAGGGGTCCCTAGCAATCAGCCCCAGCATTTT.

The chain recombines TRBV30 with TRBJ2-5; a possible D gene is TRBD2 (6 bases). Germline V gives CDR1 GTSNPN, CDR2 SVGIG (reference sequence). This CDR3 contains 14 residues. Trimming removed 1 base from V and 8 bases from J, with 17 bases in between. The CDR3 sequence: CAWSGGASGETQYF. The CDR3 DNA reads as TGTGCCTGGAGTGGCGGGGCCTCGGGAGAAACCCAGTACTTC.

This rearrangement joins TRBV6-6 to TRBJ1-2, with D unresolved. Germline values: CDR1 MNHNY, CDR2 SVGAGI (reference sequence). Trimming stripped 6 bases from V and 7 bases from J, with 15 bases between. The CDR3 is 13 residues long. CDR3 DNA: TGTGCCAGCAGCCCCTCGGGTGTAAGTGGCTACACCTTC. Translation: CASSPSGVSGYTF.

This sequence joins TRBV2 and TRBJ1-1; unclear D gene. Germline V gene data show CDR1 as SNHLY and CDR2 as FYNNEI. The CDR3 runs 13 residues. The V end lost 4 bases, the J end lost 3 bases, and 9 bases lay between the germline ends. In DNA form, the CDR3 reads TGTGCCAGCAGTGTGGAGGGTGACACTGAAGCTTTCTTT. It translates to CASSVEGDTEAFF.

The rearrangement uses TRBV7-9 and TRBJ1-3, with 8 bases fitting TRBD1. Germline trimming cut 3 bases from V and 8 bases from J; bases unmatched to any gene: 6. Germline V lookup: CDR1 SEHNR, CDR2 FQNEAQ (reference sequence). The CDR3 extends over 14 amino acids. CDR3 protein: CASSFGQGVDTIYF. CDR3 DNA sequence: TGTGCCAGCAGCTTCGGACAGGGTGTAGACACCATATATTTT.

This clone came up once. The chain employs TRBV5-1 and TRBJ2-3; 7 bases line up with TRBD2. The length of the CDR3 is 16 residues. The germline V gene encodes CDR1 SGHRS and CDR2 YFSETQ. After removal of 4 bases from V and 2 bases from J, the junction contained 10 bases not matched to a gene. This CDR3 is CASSKGLLGLTDTQYF. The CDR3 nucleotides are TGCGCCAGCAGCAAGGGACTACTGGGCCTCACAGATACGCAGTATTTT.

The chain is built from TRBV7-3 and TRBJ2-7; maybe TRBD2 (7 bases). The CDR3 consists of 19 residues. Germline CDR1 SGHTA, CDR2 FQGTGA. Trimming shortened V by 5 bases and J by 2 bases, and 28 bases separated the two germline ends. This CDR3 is CASSHPLGPRGGRPYEQYF. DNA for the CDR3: TGTGCCAGCAGCCATCCTTTGGGCCCTAGGGGGGGGCGACCCTACGAGCAGTACTTC.